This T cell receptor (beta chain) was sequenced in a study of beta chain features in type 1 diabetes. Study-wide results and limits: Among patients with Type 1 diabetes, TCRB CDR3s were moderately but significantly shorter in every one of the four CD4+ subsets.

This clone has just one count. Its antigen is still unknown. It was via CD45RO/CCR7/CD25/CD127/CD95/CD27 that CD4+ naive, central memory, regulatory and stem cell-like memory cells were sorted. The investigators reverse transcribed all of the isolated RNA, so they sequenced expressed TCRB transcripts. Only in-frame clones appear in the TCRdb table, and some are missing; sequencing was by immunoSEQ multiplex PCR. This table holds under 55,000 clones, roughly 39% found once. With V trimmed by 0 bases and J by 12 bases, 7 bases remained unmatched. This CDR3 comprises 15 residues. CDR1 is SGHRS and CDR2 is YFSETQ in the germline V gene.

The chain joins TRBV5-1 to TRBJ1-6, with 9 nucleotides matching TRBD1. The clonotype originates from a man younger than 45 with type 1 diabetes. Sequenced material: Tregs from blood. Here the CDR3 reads CASSLGTGVPLPLHF. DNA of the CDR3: TGCGCCAGCAGCTTGGGGACAGGGGTACCATTACCCCTCCACTTT.